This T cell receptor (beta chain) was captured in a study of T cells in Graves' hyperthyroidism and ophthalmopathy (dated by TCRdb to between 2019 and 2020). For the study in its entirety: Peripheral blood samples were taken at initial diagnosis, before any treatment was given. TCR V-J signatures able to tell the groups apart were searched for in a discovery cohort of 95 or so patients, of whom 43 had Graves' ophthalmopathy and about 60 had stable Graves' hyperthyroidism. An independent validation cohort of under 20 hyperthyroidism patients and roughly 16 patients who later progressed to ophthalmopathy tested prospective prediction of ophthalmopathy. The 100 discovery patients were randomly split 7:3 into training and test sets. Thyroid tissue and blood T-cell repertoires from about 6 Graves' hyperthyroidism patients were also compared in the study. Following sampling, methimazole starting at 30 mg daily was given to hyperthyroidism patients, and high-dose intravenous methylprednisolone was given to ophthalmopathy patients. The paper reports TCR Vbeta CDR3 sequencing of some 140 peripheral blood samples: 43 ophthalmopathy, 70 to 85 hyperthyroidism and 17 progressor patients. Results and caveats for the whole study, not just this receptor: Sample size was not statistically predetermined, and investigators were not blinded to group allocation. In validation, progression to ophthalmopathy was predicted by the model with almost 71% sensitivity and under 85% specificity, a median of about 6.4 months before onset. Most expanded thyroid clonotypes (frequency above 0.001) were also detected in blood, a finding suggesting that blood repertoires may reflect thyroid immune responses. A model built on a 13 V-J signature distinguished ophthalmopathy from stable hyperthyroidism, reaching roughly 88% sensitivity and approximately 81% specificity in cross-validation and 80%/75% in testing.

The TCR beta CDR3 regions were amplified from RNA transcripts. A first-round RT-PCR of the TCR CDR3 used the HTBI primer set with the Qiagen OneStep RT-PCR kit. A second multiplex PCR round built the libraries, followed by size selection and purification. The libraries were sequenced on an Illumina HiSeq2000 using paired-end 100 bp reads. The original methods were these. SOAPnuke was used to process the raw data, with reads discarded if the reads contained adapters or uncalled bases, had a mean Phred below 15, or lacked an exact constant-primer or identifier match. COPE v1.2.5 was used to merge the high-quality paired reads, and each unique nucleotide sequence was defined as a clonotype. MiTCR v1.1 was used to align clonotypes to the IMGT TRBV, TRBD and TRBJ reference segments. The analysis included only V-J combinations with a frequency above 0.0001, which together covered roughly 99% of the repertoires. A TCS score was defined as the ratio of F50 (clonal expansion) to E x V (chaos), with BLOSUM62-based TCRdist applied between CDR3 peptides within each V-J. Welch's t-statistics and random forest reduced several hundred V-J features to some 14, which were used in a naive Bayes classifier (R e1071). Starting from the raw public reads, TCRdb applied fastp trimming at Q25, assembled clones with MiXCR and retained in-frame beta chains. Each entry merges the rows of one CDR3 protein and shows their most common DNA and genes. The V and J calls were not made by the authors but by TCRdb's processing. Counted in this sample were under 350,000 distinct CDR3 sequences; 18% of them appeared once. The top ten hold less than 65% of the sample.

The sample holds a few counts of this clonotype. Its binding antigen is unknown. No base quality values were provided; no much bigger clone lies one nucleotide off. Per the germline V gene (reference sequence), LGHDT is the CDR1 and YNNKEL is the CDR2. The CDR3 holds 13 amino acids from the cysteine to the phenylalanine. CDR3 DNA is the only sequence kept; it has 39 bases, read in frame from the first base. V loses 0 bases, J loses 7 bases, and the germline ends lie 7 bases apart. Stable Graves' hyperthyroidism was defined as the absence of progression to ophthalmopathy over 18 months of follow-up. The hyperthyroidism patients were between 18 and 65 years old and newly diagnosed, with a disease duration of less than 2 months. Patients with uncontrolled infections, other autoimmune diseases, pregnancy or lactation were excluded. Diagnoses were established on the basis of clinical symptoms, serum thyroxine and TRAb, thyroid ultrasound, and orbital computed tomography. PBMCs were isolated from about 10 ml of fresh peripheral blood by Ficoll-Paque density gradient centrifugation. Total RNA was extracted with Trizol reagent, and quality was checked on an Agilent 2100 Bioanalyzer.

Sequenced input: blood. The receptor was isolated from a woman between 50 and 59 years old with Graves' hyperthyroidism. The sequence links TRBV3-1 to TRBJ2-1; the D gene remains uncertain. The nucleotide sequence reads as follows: TGTGCCAGCAGCCAAGAGAAGGGAAATGAGCAGTTCTTC. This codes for CASSQEKGNEQFF.